The rows below give T cell receptor beta chains drawn from one sample of a study of molecular identifiers for immune sequencing clone quantification. TCRdb fed the PCR reads into MiXCR, producing one record per CDR3 protein. The table includes 63,000 or so distinct CDR3 sequences, over 15% detected once. The sequenced sample consisted of naive CD8+ T cells from blood, with Jurkat cell RNA spiked in. The origin of the receptors is a human donor in good health. Some libraries in this study had Jurkat cell RNA spiked in. Both conserved end residues are part of each CDR3. The D gene is left open where the match is weak. Some rows have no size entry. The others give once, few or many, or a class for an expanded clone.

TRBD2	many	TRBV7-9	TRBJ2-7	14	TGTGCCAGCAGCCATAGCGGGAGGGGCTACGAGCAGTACTTC	CASSHSGRGYEQYF
TRBD2	many	TRBV30	TRBJ2-2	17	TGTGCCTGGAGTGGTCTAGCGGGAGTAAAGTGGACCGGGGAGCTGTTTTTT	CAWSGLAGVKWTGELFF
TRBD1	many	TRBV20-1	TRBJ1-5	15	TGCAGTGCTCGGGACAGAGACGTTGGGAATGATCCCCAGCATTTT	CSARDRDVGNDPQHF
.	.	TRBV6-2/TRBV6-3	TRBJ2-3	15	TGTGCCAGCAGAGCCGGGGCCTCTAGCGCAGATACGCGGTATTTT	CASRAGASSADTRYF
.	many	TRBV14	TRBJ1-1	13	TGTGCCAGCAGCCAAGCCGCGGGCGCTGAAGCTTTCTTT	CASSQAAGAEAFF
.	many	TRBV7-2	TRBJ2-1	16	TGTGCCAGCAGCTTCCCAGGGGGGGCAGCCTACAATGAGCAGTTCTTC	CASSFPGGAAYNEQFF
.	.	TRBV11-2	TRBJ2-7	14	TGTGCCAGCAGCTATACATCGACAGTGTACGAGCAGTACTTC	CASSYTSTVYEQYF
TRBD2	many	TRBV12-3/TRBV12-4	TRBJ2-3	15	TGTGCCAGCAGATATACTAGCGGGAGTGCAGATACGCAGTATTTT	CASRYTSGSADTQYF
.	many	TRBV7-9	TRBJ2-7	15	TGTGCCAGCAGCTTGGGCGACCCCCCCGTATACGAGCAGTACTTC	CASSLGDPPVYEQYF
.	few	TRBV28	TRBJ1-5	13	TGTGCCAGCCGTTCTGGCGGCAATCAGCCCCAGCATTTT	CASRSGGNQPQHF
.	few	TRBV6-1	TRBJ2-7	13	TGTGCCAGCAGTGGGACACCCTCCTACGAGCAGTACTTC	CASSGTPSYEQYF
TRBD1	many	TRBV5-6	TRBJ1-2	15	TGTGCCAGCAGCTTGGGGGGACAGTCCCGCTATGGCTACACCTTC	CASSLGGQSRYGYTF